The clone carrying this T cell receptor beta chain was detected only once. The sample originates from a study of blood T cell repertoires in COVID-19. Looking at the study overall: PBMCs, B-cell-depleted T cells, or T cells were the source of the cDNA or gDNA that made up the material.

The J segment lost 4 bases and the V segment lost 2 bases, leaving 9 bases of the junction unmatched. This CDR3 spans 16 amino acids. Germline V gene data show CDR1 as GTSNPN and CDR2 as SVGIG (reference sequence). Per the authors' pipeline: Using reference gene primer amplification, nucleated cell counts were estimated. The data were produced by immunoSEQ multiplex PCR, yet TCRdb's version contains in-frame clones alone and is incomplete. V and J calls and clone size are given by that table; D and trimming were obtained from the DNA. The sample has under 250,000 clones; roughly 80% are singletons. The sequenced material came from peripheral blood. This sequence was found in a woman aged 80 or older with acute or convalescent COVID-19. The chain combines TRBV30 with TRBJ2-5; TRBD2 aligns across 11 bases. CDR3 bases: TGTGCCTGGAGTCCCGGAACTAGCGGGAGTACAGAGACCCAGTACTTC. Encoded protein: CAWSPGTSGSTETQYF.